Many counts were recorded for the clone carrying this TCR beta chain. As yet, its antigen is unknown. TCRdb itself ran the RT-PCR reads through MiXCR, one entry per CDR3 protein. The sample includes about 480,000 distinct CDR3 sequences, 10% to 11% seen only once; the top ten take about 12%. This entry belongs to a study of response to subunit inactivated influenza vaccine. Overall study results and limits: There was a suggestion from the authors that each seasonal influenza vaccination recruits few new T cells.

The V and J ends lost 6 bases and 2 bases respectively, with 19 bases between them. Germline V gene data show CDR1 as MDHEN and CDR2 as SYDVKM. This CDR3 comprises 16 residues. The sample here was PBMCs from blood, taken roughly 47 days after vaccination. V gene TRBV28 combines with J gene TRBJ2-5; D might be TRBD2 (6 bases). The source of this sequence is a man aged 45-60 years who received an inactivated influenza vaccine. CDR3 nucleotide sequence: TGTGCCAGCAGCTTGTCGATCTTTAGCGGACAAGAGACCCAGTACTTC. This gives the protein CASSLSIFSGQETQYF.